This T cell receptor beta chain came from a study of T cells in Graves' hyperthyroidism and ophthalmopathy. Amplification targeted TCR beta CDR3 regions from RNA transcripts. With the HTBI primer set, the TCR CDR3 went through a first round of RT-PCR. TCRdb passed the multiplex PCR reads through MiXCR, listing each CDR3 protein once. The table lists fewer than 400,000 distinct CDR3 sequences, about 25% of them singletons, with around four fifths in the top ten. In this sample, this clonotype turned up many times. This receptor was obtained from a man aged 45-60 years with Graves' hyperthyroidism. The sample consisted of blood.

The CDR3 nucleotides are TGTGCCAGCAGCTCGGGACAGGGCAGCACAGATACGCAGTATTTT. Its translation: CASSSGQGSTDTQYF. The chain links TRBV11-3 to TRBJ2-3; 9 bases are a match to TRBD1. V gave up 4 bases and J gave up 0 bases; unmatched junction bases: 2. The germline V gene encodes CDR1 SGHNT and CDR2 YENEEA. The CDR3 extends over 15 amino acids.